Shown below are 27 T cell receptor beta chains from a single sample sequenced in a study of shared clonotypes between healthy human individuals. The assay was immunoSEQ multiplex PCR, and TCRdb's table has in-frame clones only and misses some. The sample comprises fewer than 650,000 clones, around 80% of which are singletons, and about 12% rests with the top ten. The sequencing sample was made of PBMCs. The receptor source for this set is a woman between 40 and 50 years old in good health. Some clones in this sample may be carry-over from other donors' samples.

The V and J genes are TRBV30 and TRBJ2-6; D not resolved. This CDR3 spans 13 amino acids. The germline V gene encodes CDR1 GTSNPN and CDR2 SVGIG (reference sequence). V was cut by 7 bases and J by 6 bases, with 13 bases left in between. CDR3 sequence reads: CALRSDEANVLTF. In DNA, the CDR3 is TGTGCCTTGAGATCGGACGAGGCCAACGTCCTGACTTTC.

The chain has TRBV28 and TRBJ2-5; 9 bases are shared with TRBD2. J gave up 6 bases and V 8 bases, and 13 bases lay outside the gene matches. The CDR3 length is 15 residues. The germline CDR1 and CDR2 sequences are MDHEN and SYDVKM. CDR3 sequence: CASGPPGLAGQTQYF. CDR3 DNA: TGTGCCAGCGGCCCTCCAGGGCTAGCGGGACAGACCCAGTACTTC.

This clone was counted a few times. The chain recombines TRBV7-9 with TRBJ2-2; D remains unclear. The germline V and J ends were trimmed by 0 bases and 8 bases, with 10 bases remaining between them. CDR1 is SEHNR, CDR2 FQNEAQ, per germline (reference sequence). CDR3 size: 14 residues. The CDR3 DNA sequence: TGTGCCAGCAGCTTAGCCTCGTTGGGAGGGGAGCTGTTTTTT. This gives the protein CASSLASLGGELFF.

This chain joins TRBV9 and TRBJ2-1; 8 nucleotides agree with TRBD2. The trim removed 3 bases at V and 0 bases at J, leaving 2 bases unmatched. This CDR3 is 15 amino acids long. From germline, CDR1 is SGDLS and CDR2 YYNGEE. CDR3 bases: TGTGCCAGCAGCGCACTAGCGGCCTCCTACAATGAGCAGTTCTTC. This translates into CASSALAASYNEQFF.

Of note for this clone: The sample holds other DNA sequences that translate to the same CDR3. CDR3 amino acids: CASSLDSGMTDTQYF. For the CDR3, the DNA is TGCGCCAGCAGCTTAGATAGCGGGATGACAGATACGCAGTATTTT. The chain carries TRBV5-1 and TRBJ2-3; 8 nucleotides agree with TRBD2. CDR1 is SGHRS and CDR2 is YFSETQ in the germline V gene. With 2 bases clipped from V and 3 bases from J, the junction kept 5 bases outside the gene matches. CDR3 size: 15 residues.

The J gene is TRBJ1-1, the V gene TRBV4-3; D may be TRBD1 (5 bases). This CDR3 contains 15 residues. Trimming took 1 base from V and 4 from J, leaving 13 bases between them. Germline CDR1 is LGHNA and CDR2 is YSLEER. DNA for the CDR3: TGCGCCAGCAGCCAAGCTGGGGCCCGGCCCACTGAAGCTTTCTTT. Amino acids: CASSQAGARPTEAFF.

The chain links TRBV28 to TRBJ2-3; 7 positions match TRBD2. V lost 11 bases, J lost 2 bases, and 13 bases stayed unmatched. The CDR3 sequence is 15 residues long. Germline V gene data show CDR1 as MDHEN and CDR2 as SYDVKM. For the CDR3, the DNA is TGTGCCGACAGTGGGACTACCCCCACCACAGATACGCAGTATTTT. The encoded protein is CADSGTTPTTDTQYF.

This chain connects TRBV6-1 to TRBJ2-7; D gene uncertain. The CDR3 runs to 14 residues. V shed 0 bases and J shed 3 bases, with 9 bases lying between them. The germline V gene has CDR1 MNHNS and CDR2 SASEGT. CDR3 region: CASSEAAQLYEQYF. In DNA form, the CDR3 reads TGTGCCAGCAGTGAAGCGGCGCAGCTCTACGAGCAGTACTTC.

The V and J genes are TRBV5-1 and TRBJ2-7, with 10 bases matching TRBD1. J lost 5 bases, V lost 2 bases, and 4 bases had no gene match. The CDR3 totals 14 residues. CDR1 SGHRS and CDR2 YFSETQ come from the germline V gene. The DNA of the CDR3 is TGCGCCAGCAGCTTAAGGACAGGGGGGGACGAGCAGTACTTC. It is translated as CASSLRTGGDEQYF. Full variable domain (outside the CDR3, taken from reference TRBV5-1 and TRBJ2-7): KAGVTQTPRYLIKTRGQQVTLSCSPISGHRSVSWYQQTPGQGLQFLFEYFSETQRNKGNFPGRFSGRQFSNSRSEMNVSTLELGDSALYLCASSLRTGGDEQYFGPGTRLTVT.

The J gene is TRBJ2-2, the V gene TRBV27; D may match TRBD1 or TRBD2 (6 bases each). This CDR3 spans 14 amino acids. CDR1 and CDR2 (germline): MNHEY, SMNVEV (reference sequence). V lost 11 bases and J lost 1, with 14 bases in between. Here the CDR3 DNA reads TGTGCCGCACGGAGGGGGATGAACACCGGGGAGCTGTTTTTT. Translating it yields CAARRGMNTGELFF.

This CDR3 is CASSVRDRGPDTQYF. The CDR3 DNA follows: TGTGCCAGCAGCGTTAGGGACAGGGGCCCAGATACGCAGTATTTT. The V call is TRBV9, the J call TRBJ2-3; 10 nucleotides line up with TRBD1. This CDR3 has 15 amino acids. Germline CDR1 SGDLS, CDR2 YYNGEE. Trimming removed 2 bases from V and 4 bases from J; junction bases left unmatched: 4.

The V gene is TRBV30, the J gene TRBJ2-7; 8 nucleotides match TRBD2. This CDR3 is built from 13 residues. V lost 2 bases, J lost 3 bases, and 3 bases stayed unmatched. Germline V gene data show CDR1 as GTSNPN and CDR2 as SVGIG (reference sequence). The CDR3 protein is CAWSNSGVYEQYF. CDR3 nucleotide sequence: TGTGCCTGGAGTAATAGCGGGGTCTACGAGCAGTACTTC. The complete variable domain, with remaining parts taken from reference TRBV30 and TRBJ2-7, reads SQTIHQWPATLVQPVGSPLSLECTVEGTSNPNLYWYRQAAGRGLQLLFYSVGIGQISSEVPQNLSASRPQDRQFILSSKKLLLSDSGFYLCAWSNSGVYEQYFGPGTRLTVT.

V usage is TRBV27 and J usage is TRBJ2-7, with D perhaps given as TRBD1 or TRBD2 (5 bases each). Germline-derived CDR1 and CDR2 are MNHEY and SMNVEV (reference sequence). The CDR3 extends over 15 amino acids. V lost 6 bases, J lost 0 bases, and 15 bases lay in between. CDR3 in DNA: TGTGCCAGCAGCCGCGCCGGGACCCACTCCTACGAGCAGTACTTC. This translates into CASSRAGTHSYEQYF.

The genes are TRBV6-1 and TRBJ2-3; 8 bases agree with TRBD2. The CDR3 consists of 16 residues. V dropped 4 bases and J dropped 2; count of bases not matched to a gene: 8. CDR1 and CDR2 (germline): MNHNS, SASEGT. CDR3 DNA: TGTGCCAGCAGTGGAGGACGGCGGGGGGTCACAGATACGCAGTATTTT. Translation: CASSGGRRGVTDTQYF.

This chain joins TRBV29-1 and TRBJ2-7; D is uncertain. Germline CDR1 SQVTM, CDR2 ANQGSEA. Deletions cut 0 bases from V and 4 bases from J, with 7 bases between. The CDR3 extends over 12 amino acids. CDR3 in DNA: TGCAGCGTTGAAGACTCAGCTTACGAGCAGTACTTC. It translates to CSVEDSAYEQYF.

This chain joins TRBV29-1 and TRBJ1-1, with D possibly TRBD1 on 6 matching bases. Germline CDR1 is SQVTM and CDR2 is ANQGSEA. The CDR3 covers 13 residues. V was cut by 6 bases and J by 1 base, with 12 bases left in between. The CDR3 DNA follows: TGCAGCGTCGATCGGGGGGCGAACACTGAAGCTTTCTTT. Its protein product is CSVDRGANTEAFF.

The CDR3 bases are TGTGCCTGGAACTCTCCGGGACAGAGAATAATGCAGTACTTC. Amino acid sequence: CAWNSPGQRIMQYF. V usage is TRBV30 and J usage is TRBJ2-4; 7 positions match TRBD1. Trimming took 4 bases from V and 13 from J; bases not matched to a gene: 16. The CDR3 length is 14 residues. The germline CDR1 and CDR2 sequences are GTSNPN and SVGIG (reference sequence).

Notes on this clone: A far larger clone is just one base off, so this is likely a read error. This CDR3 is CTSSVYGATNEKLFF. CDR3 DNA: TGTACCAGCAGCGTATACGGGGCAACTAATGAAAAACTGTTTTTT. The gene calls are TRBV9 and TRBJ1-4, with D hard to call. There are 15 residues in the CDR3. The germline CDR1 and CDR2 sequences are SGDLS and YYNGEE.

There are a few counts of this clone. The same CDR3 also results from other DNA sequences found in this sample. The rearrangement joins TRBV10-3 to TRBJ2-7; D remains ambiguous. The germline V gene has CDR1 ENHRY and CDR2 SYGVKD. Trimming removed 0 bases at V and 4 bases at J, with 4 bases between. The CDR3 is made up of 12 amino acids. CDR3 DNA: TGTGCCATCAGTGAGTCGGGGTACGAGCAGTACTTC. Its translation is CAISESGYEQYF.

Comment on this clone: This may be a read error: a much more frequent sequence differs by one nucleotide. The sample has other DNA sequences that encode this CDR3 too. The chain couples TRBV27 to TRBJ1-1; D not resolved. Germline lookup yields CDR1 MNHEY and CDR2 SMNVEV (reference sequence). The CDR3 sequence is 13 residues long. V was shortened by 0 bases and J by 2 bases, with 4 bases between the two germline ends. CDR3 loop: CASSLSRNTEAFF. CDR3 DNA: TGTGCCAGCAGTTTATCGAGAAACACTGAAGCTTTCTTT.

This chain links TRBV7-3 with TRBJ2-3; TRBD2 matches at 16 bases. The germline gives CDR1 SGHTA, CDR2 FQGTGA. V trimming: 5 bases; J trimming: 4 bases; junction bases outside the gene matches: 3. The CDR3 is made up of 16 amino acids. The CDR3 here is CASSPGTSGRADTQYF. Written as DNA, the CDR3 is TGTGCCAGCAGCCCCGGGACTAGCGGGAGGGCAGATACGCAGTATTTT.

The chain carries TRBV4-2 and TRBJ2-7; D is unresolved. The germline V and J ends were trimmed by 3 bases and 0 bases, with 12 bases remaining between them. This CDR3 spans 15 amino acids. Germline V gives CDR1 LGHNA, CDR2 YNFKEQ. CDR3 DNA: TGTGCCAGCAGCCAGTCCCGTCCTAGCTCCTACGAGCAGTACTTC. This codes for CASSQSRPSSYEQYF.

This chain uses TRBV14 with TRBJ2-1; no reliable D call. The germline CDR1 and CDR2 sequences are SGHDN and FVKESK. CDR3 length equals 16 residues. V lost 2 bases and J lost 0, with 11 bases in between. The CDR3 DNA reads TGTGCCAGCAGCCAATTGCACCGGGCCTCCTACAATGAGCAGTTCTTC. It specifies CASSQLHRASYNEQFF.

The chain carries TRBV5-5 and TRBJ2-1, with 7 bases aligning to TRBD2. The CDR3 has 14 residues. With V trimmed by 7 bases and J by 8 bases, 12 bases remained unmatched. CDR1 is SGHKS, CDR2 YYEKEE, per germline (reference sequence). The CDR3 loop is CASGSPRGVYEQFF. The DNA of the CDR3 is TGTGCCAGCGGTAGCCCCCGGGGGGTTTATGAGCAGTTCTTC.

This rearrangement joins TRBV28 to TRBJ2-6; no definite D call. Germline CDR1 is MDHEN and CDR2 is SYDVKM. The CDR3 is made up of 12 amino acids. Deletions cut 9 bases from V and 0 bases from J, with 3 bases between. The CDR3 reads CASNSGANVLTF. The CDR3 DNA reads TGTGCCAGTAACTCTGGGGCCAACGTCCTGACTTTC.

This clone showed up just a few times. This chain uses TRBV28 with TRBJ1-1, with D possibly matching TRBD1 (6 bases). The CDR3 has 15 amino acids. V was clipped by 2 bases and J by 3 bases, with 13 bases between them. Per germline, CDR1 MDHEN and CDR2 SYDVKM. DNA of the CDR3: TGTGCCAGCAGTTTACTGATGGGGGCAGACACTGAAGCTTTCTTT. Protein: CASSLLMGADTEAFF.

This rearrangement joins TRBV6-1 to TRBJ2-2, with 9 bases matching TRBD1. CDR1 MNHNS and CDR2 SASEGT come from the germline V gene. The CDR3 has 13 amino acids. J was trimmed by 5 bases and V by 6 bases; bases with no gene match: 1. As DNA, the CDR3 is TGTGCCAGCAGGGGACAGGGAACCGGGGAGCTGTTTTTT. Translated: CASRGQGTGELFF.